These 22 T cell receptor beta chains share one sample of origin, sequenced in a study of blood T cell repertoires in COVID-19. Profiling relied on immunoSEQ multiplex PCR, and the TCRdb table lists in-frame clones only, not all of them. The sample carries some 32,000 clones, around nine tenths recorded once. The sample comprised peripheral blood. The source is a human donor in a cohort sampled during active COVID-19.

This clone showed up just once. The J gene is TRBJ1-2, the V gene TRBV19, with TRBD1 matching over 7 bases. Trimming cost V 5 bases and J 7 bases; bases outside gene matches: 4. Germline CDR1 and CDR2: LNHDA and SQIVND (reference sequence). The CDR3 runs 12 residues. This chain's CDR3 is CASSGQVGGYTF. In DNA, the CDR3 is TGTGCCAGTAGTGGACAGGTTGGTGGCTACACCTTC.

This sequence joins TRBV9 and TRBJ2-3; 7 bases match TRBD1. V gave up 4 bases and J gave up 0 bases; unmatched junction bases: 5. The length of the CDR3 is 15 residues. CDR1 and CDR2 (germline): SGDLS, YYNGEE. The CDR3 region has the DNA TGTGCCAGCAGCTTCACAGGGGAAAGCACAGATACGCAGTATTTT. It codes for CASSFTGESTDTQYF.

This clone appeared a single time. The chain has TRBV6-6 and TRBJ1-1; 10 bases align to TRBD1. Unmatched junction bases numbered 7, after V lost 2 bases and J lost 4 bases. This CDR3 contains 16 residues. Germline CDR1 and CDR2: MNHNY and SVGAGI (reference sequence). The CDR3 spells CASSYPTGGHGTEAFF. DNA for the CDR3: TGTGCCAGCAGTTACCCGACAGGGGGCCATGGCACTGAAGCTTTCTTT.

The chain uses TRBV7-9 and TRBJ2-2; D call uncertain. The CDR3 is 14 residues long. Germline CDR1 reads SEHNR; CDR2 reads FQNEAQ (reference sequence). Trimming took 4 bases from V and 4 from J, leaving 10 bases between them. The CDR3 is CASSSDLFTGELFF. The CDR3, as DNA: TGTGCCAGCAGCTCCGACTTGTTCACCGGGGAGCTGTTTTTT.

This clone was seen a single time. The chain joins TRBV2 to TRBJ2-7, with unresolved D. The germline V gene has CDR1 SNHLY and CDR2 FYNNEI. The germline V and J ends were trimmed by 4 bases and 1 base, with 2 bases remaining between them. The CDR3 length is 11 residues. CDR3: CASSASYEQYF. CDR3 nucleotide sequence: TGTGCCAGCAGTGCGTCCTACGAGCAGTACTTC.

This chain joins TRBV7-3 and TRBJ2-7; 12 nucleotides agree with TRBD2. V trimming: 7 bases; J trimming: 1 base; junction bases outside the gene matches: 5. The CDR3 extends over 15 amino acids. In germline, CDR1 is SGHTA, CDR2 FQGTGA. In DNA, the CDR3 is TGTGCCAGCAACTTGGGACTAGCGGGTTCCTACGAGCAGTACTTC. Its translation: CASNLGLAGSYEQYF.

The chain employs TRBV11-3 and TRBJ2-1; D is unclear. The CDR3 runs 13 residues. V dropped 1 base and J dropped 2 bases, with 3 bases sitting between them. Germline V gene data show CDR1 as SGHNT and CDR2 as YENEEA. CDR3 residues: CASSLGPYNEQFF. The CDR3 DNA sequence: TGTGCCAGCAGCTTAGGGCCCTACAATGAGCAGTTCTTC.

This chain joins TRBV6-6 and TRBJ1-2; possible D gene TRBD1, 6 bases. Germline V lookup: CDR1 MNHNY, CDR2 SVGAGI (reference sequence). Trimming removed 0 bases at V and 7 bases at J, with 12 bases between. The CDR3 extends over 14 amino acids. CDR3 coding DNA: TGTGCCAGCAGTTACTCGGCAGGGGATGTTGGCTACACCTTC. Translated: CASSYSAGDVGYTF.

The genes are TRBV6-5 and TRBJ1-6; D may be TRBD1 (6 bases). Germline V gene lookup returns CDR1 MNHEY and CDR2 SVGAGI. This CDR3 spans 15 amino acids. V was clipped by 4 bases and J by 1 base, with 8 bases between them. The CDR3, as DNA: TGTGCCAGCAGTTCAACAGGGTCCTATAATTCACCCCTCCACTTT. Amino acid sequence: CASSSTGSYNSPLHF.

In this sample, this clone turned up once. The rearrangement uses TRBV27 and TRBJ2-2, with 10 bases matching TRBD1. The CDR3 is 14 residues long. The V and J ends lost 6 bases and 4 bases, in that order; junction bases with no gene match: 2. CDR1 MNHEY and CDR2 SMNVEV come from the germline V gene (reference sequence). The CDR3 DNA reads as TGTGCCAGCAGCCGGACAGGGGGCACCGGGGAGCTGTTTTTT. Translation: CASSRTGGTGELFF.

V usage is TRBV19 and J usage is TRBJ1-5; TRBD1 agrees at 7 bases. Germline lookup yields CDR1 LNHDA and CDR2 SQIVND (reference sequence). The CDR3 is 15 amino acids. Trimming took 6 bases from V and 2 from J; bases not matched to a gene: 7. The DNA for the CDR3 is TGTGCCAGTAGCAGACAGGGCTTTGGCAATCAGCCCCAGCATTTT. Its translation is CASSRQGFGNQPQHF.

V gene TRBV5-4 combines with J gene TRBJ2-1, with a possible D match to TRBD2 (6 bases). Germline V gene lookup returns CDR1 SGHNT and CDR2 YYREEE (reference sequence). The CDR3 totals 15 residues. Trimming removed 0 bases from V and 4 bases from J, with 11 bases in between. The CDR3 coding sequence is TGTGCCAGCAGCTTGGAGGGCGGGACGTACAATGAGCAGTTCTTC. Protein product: CASSLEGGTYNEQFF.

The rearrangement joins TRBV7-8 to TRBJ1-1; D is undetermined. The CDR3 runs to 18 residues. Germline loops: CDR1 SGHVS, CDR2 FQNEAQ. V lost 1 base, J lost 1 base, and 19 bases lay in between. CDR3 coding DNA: TGTGCCAGCAGCTTAGACCGCGGTCCCAGCCTCAGGAACACTGAAGCTTTCTTT. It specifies CASSLDRGPSLRNTEAFF. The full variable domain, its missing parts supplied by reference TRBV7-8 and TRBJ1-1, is GAGVSQSPRYKVAKRGQDVALRCDPISGHVSLFWYQQALGQGPEFLTYFQNEAQLDKSGLPSDRFFAERPEGSVSTLKIQRTQQEDSAVYLCASSLDRGPSLRNTEAFFGQGTRLTVV.

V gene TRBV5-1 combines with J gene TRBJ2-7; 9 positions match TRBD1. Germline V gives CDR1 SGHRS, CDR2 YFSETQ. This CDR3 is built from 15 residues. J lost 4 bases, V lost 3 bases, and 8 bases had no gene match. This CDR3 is CASSSLQGARYEQYF. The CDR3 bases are TGCGCCAGCAGCTCCCTACAGGGGGCGCGGTACGAGCAGTACTTC.

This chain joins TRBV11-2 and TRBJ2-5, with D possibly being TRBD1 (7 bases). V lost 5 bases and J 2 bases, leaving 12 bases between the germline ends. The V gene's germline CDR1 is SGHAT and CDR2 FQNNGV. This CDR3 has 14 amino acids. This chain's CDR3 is CASSRGTVQETQYF. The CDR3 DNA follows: TGTGCCAGCAGCCGCGGGACAGTGCAAGAGACCCAGTACTTC.

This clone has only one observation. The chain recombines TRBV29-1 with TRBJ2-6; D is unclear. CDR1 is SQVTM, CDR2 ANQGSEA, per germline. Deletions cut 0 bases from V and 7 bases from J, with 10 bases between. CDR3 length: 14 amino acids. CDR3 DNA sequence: TGCAGCGTTGAAGATCGTGGCGGAGCCAACGTCCTGACTTTC. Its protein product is CSVEDRGGANVLTF.

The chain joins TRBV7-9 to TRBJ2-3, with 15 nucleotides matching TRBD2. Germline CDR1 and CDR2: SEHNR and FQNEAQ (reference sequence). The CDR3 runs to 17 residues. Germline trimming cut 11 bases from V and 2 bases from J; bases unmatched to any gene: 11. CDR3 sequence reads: CALRAGTSGGHTDTQYF. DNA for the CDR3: TGTGCCCTGCGCGCCGGGACTAGCGGGGGGCACACAGATACGCAGTATTTT.

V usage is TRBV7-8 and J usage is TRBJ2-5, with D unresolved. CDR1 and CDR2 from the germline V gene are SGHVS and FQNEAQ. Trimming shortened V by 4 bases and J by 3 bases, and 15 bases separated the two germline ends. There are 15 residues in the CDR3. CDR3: CASSSGRLPKETQYF. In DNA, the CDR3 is TGTGCCAGCAGCTCCGGCAGGCTCCCTAAAGAGACCCAGTACTTC.

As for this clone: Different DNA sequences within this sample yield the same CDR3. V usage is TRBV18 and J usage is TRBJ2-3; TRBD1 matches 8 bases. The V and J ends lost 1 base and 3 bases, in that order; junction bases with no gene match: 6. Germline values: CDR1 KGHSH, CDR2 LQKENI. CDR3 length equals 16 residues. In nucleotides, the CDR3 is TGTGCCAGCTCACCACGTCCAGGGGGCGGGACAGATACGCAGTATTTT. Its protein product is CASSPRPGGGTDTQYF. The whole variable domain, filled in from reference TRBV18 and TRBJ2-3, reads NAGVMQNPRHLVRRRGQEARLRCSPMKGHSHVYWYRQLPEEGLKFMVYLQKENIIDESGMPKERFSAEFPKEGPSILRIQQVVRGDSAAYFCASSPRPGGGTDTQYFGPGTRLTVL.

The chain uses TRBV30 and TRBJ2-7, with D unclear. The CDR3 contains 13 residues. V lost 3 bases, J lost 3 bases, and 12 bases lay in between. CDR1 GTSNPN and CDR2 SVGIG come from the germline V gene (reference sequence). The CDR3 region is CAWRSGSGYEQYF. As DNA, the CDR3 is TGTGCCTGGAGATCAGGTTCAGGCTACGAGCAGTACTTC.

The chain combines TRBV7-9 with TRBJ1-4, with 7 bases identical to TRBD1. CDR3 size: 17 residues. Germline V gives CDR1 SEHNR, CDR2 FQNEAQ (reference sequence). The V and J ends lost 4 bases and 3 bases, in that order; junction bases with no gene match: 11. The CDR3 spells CASSSLKGARANEKLFF. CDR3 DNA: TGTGCCAGCAGCTCGCTTAAGGGGGCGCGGGCTAATGAAAAACTGTTTTTT.

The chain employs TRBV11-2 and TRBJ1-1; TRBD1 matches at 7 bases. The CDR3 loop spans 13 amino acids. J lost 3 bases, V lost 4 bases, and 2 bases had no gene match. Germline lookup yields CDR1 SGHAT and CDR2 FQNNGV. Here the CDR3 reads CASSSDRDTEAFF. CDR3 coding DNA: TGTGCCAGCAGCTCCGACAGGGACACTGAAGCTTTCTTT.